This TCR beta chain was obtained from a study of T cells of healthy individuals. This clonotype has only a few counts. MiXCR, run by TCRdb on the 5' RACE reads, gives a single entry per CDR3 protein. The table lists 41,000 or so distinct CDR3 sequences, approximately 5% of them singletons, with 9.2% in the top ten. This TCR derives from a human donor in good health.

CDR3 amino acids: CASSPGYEQFF. The CDR3, as DNA: TGTGCCAGCAGTCCCGGGTATGAGCAGTTCTTC. The chain couples TRBV27 to TRBJ2-1; no clear D. Looked up from germline, CDR1 is MNHEY and CDR2 is SMNVEV (reference sequence). The CDR3 is 11 residues long. Trimming removed 5 bases from V and 8 bases from J, with 7 bases in between.